This T cell receptor beta chain was sequenced during a study of vaccination effects on CD4 cells after COVID-19. Study-wide results and limits: Both infection-induced and vaccine-induced clones contracted markedly at late post-vaccination timepoints. The study had few convalescent patients and no early post-infection timepoints.

Assay: immunoSEQ multiplex PCR; the TCRdb copy retains only in-frame clones and omits some. The sample has around 28,000 clones, approximately 72% seen once. Comment on this clone: Its antigen is not known.

Deletions cut 7 bases from V and 2 bases from J, with 12 bases between. Germline CDR1 SQVTM, CDR2 ANQGSEA. This CDR3 is built from 12 residues. Before sequencing took place, the ViraFEST assay used viral peptide pools to expand antigen-specific CD4+ T cells. Subsequent to approximately 9 days of culture, CD4+ T cells were isolated. The healthy vaccine recipients, who had no prior SARS-CoV-2 infection, showed negative nucleocapsid antibodies. With 8.5 to 10 ug/ml peptides and 10 IU/ml IL-2, 1.5 million to 2 million PBMC per well were cultured. In the cultures, half the medium was exchanged for IL-2 medium on days 3 and 7.

V usage is TRBV29-1 and J usage is TRBJ2-7; D perhaps matches TRBD1 (5 bases). This material consisted of CD4+ T cells from PBMCs cultured with SARS-CoV-2 spike peptides, taken before COVID-19 vaccination. The receptor's source is a human donor who received a COVID-19 vaccine. This chain's CDR3 is CSARTRTYEQYF. In DNA form, the CDR3 reads TGCAGCGCCAGGACACGTACCTACGAGCAGTACTTC.